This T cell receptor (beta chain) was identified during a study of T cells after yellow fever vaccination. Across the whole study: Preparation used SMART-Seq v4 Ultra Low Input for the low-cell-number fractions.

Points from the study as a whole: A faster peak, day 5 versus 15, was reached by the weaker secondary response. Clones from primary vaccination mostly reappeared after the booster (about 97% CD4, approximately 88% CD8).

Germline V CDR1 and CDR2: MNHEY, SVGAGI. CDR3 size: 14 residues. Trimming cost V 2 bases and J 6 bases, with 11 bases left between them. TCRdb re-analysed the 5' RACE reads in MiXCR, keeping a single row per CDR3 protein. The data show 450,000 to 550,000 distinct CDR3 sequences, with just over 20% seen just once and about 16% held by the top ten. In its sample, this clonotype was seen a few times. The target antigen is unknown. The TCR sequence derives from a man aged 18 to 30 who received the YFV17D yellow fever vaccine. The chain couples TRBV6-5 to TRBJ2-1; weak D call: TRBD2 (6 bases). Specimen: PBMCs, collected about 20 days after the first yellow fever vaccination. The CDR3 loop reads CASSYGQGGNEQFF. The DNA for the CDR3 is TGTGCCAGCAGTTACGGGCAGGGAGGCAATGAGCAGTTCTTC.